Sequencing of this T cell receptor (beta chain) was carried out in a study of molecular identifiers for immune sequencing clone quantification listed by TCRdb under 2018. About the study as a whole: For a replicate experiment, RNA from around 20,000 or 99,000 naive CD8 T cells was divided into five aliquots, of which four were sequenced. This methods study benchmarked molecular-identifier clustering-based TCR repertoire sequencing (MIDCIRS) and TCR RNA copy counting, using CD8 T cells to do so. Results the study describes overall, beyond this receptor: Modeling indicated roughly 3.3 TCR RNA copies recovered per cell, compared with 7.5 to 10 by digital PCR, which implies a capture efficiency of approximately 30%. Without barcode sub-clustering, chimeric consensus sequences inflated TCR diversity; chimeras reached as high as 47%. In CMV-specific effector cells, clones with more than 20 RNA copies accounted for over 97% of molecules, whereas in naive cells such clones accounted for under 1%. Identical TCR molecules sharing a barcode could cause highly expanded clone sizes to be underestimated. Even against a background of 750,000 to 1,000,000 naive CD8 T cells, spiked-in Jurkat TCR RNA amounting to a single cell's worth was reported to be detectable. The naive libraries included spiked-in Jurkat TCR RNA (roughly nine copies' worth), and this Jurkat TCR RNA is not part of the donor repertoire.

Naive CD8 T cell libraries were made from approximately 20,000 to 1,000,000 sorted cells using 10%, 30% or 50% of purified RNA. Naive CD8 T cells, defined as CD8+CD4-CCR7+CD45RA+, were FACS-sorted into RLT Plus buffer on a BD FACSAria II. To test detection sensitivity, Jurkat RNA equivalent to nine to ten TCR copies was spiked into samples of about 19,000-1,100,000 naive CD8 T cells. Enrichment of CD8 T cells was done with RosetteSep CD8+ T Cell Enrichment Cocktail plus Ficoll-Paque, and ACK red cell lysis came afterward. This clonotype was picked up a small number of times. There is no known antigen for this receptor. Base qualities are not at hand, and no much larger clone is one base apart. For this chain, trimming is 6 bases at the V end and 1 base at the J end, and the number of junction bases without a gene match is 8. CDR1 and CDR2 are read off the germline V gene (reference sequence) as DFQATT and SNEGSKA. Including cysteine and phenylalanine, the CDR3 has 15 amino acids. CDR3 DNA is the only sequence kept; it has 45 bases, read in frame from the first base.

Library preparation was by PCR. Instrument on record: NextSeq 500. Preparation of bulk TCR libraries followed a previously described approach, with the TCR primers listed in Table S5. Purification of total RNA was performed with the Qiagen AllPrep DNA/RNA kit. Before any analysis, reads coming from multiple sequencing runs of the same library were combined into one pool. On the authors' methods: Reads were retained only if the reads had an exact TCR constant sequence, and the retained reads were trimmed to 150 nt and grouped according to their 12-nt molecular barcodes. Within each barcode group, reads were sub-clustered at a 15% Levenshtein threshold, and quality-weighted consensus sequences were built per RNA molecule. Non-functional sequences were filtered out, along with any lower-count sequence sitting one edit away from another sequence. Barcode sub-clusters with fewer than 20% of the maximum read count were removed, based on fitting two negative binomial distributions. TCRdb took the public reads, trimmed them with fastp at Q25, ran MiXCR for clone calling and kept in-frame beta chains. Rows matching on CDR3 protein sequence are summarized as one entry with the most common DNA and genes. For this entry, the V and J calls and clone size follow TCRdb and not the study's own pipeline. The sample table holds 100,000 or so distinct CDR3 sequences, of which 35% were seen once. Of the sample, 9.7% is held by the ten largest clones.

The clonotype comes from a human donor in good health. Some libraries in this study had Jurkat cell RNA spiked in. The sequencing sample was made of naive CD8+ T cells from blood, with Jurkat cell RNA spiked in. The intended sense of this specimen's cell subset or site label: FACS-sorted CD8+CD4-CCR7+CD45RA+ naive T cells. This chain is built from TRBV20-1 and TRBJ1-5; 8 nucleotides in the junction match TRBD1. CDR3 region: CSAAGQGVSNQPQHF. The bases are TGCAGTGCAGCCGGACAGGGTGTCAGCAATCAGCCCCAGCATTTT.